The sequence of this T cell receptor (beta chain) was determined in a study of blood T cell repertoires in COVID-19. Using immunoSEQ multiplex PCR, the repertoire was profiled, and TCRdb retains in-frame clones only, with some absent. The sample shows 170,000 or so clones, roughly 85% of them seen only once. Recruitment covered over 20 US areas and drew participants whose ages spanned roughly 18 to 90 years. Recovery among Cohort 3 donors was established by two negative PCRs, clearance, or symptom resolution. Trimming took off 6 bases at V and 4 bases at J, with 15 bases between the two ends. CDR1 DFQATT and CDR2 SNEGSKA come from the germline V gene (reference sequence). The CDR3 totals 13 residues.

Sequencing was performed on PBMCs or T cells enriched from blood (not recorded which). This receptor was obtained from a woman under 30 who had recovered from COVID-19. V gene TRBV20-1 combines with J gene TRBJ1-2, with D possibly TRBD1 on 5 matching bases. The DNA of the CDR3 is TGCAGTGCGAGTAGGGGCGTCGGCTATGGCTACACCTTC. The encoded protein is CSASRGVGYGYTF.